These 30 T cell receptor beta chains share one sample of origin, sequenced in a study of patients and donors after allogeneic stem cell transplantation. TCRdb independently ran MiXCR on the RT-PCR reads; one entry per CDR3 protein. The sample shows 20,000 or so distinct CDR3 sequences, around 4.5% of them seen only once. Material for sequencing was blood, either unsorted or a sorted T cell fraction (not recorded which). The source is a human donor who was either an allogeneic HSCT recipient or a stem cell or donor lymphocyte infusion donor (not recorded which). It is not recorded whose cells these are; they may come from a transplant donor.

The table lists this clonotype with many counts. The rearrangement links TRBV6-2 or TRBV6-3 to TRBJ2-1; 13 bases line up with TRBD2. The CDR3 runs 20 residues. J was trimmed by 0 bases and V by 5 bases; bases with no gene match: 13. The germline V gene has CDR1 MNHEY and CDR2 SVGEGT. The CDR3 DNA sequence: TGTGCCAGCAGTCGAATAAGGACTAGCGGGAGCCCTAGCTCCTACAATGAGCAGTTCTTC. Encoded protein: CASSRIRTSGSPSSYNEQFF.

This clonotype was recorded many times. The chain has TRBV6-2 or TRBV6-3 and TRBJ2-7; 14 nucleotides align to TRBD2. CDR1 MNHEY and CDR2 SVGEGT come from the germline V gene. With 4 bases clipped from V and 3 bases from J, the junction kept 2 bases outside the gene matches. The CDR3 has 15 amino acids. CDR3 in amino acids: CASSSGTSGSYEQYF. The CDR3 nucleotides are TGTGCCAGCAGTTCCGGGACTAGCGGGAGCTACGAGCAGTACTTC.

This clonotype was observed a few times. This chain connects TRBV9 to TRBJ2-7; the D gene is possibly TRBD2 (5 bases). The CDR3 runs to 14 residues. V was trimmed by 4 bases and J by 2 bases, leaving 13 bases between them. CDR1 SGDLS and CDR2 YYNGEE come from the germline V gene. The CDR3 spells CASSLTGTAYEQYF. In nucleotides, the CDR3 is TGTGCCAGCAGCTTGACGGGAACCGCCTACGAGCAGTACTTC.

Comments on this clonotype: A single base separates this from a much larger clone, so it may be a read error. The chain combines TRBV28 with TRBJ1-6, with TRBD1 matching 11 bases. Germline CDR1 is MDHEN and CDR2 is SYDVKM. CDR3 length: 14 amino acids. V lost 7 bases, J lost 14 bases, and 10 bases stayed unmatched. CDR3 in amino acids: CASTPGTGGEALHF. The CDR3 DNA sequence: TGTGCCAGCACCCCCGGGACAGGGGGGGAGGCCCTCCACTTT.

This chain links TRBV7-3 with TRBJ2-3, with a weak D call TRBD2 (6 bases). The CDR3 loop spans 14 amino acids. V shed 1 base and J shed 6 bases, with 11 bases lying between them. The V gene's germline CDR1 is SGHTA and CDR2 FQGTGA. CDR3 loop: CASSLNSGPDTQYF. The CDR3 DNA reads as TGTGCCAGCAGCTTAAATAGCGGTCCGGATACGCAGTATTTT.

The chain has TRBV10-1 and TRBJ2-1; 12 nucleotides agree with TRBD2. Germline-derived CDR1 and CDR2 are WNHNN and SYGVQD (reference sequence). With V trimmed by 5 bases and J by 9 bases, 14 bases remained unmatched. The CDR3 loop spans 17 amino acids. The CDR3 DNA reads TGCGCCAGCAGTCCCGACACTAGCGGGGGGCCCCGGGGTGAGCAGTTCTTC. Amino acid sequence: CASSPDTSGGPRGEQFF.

This clonotype was observed many times. This chain links TRBV9 with TRBJ2-1, with TRBD2 identical over 10 bases. Germline V lookup: CDR1 SGDLS, CDR2 YYNGEE. The J segment lost 6 bases and the V segment lost 2 bases, leaving 11 bases of the junction unmatched. The length of the CDR3 is 17 residues. CDR3 protein: CASSVEPLAGVRNEQFF. The CDR3 DNA follows: TGTGCCAGCAGCGTCGAACCCCTAGCGGGGGTTCGCAATGAGCAGTTCTTC.

There are a few counts of this clonotype. The V gene is TRBV27, the J gene TRBJ1-1; no definite D call. Germline CDR1 MNHEY, CDR2 SMNVEV (reference sequence). There are 14 residues in the CDR3. With 5 bases removed from V and 0 bases from J, the gap between germline ends came to 10 bases. The CDR3 sequence is CASSKKGLNTEAFF. In DNA, the CDR3 is TGTGCCAGCAGTAAAAAGGGCCTGAACACTGAAGCTTTCTTT.

This clonotype was observed many times. This chain links TRBV28 with TRBJ2-5, with D perhaps TRBD2 (5 bases). The CDR3 sequence is 14 residues long. Trimming pared 4 bases from V and 4 bases from J, leaving 13 bases between. Germline V lookup: CDR1 MDHEN, CDR2 SYDVKM. The CDR3 nucleotides read TGTGCCAGCAGTTACCTAGCCCCCGGAGAGACCCAGTACTTC. It translates to CASSYLAPGETQYF.

This clonotype is termed medium-sized. This rearrangement joins TRBV15 to TRBJ2-5; the D gene is possibly TRBD2 (6 bases). The V gene lost 2 bases and the J gene lost 4 bases, with 14 bases spanning the gap. This CDR3 is built from 15 residues. Germline V gene sequence: CDR1 LNHNV, CDR2 YYDKDF (reference sequence). DNA of the CDR3: TGTGCCACCAGCAGAAGAAATCTAGCGTCAGAGACCCAGTACTTC. Translation: CATSRRNLASETQYF.

V usage is TRBV7-8 and J usage is TRBJ2-7; no clear D gene. The V gene's germline CDR1 is SGHVS and CDR2 FQNEAQ. The V end was cut by 4 bases, the J end by 3 bases, with 10 bases between. This CDR3 is 13 amino acids long. The CDR3 spells CASSSDANYEQYF. The CDR3 DNA follows: TGTGCCAGCAGCTCCGACGCGAACTACGAGCAGTACTTC. The variable domain in full, with the rest retrieved from reference TRBV7-8 and TRBJ2-7, is GAGVSQSPRYKVAKRGQDVALRCDPISGHVSLFWYQQALGQGPEFLTYFQNEAQLDKSGLPSDRFFAERPEGSVSTLKIQRTQQEDSAVYLCASSSDANYEQYFGPGTRLTVT.

This clonotype was seen a few times. This sequence joins TRBV21-1 and TRBJ1-1; TRBD1 is taken as the D call from the table, unchecked against the DNA. TRBV21-1 is a known pseudogene. The CDR3 runs 18 residues. The CDR3: CASSKPRTGLTLNTEAFF. In DNA, the CDR3 is TGTGCCAGCAGCAAACCCCGGACAGGCCTTACACTGAACACTGAAGCTTTCTTT.

This clonotype was found many times. The rearrangement uses TRBV7-9 and TRBJ1-5, with 8 positions matching TRBD1. This CDR3 has 14 amino acids. Trimming cost V 4 bases and J 4 bases; bases outside gene matches: 3. The germline gives CDR1 SEHNR, CDR2 FQNEAQ (reference sequence). For the CDR3, the DNA is TGTGCCAGCAGCTCGACAGGGGCAAATCAGCCCCAGCATTTT. This sequence encodes CASSSTGANQPQHF.

This clonotype was seen at least ten times. CDR3 coding DNA: TGTGCCAGCACCCCGAGAACCGGGGAGCTGTTTTTT. This codes for CASTPRTGELFF. V usage is TRBV12-3 or TRBV12-4 and J usage is TRBJ2-2, with D uncertain. V lost 7 bases to trimming and J lost 5 bases, with 8 bases between them. The CDR3 covers 12 residues.

This clonotype was seen repeatedly, ten times or more. The rearrangement joins TRBV11-1 to TRBJ2-7; no clear D. This CDR3 comprises 15 residues. From germline, CDR1 is SGHAT and CDR2 FQDESV (reference sequence). The V gene lost 4 bases and the J gene lost 2 bases, with 15 bases spanning the gap. CDR3 in DNA: TGTGCCAGCAGCTCAAACATCGGTAAAACCTACGAGCAGTACTTC. This codes for CASSSNIGKTYEQYF.

This clonotype is medium-sized (0.01 to 0.1%). The J gene is TRBJ2-7, the V gene TRBV20-1, with a possible D match to TRBD1 (6 bases). In germline, CDR1 is DFQATT, CDR2 SNEGSKA (reference sequence). The CDR3 contains 16 residues. Trimming removed 2 bases from V and 0 bases from J, with 17 bases in between. The CDR3 bases are TGCAGTGCTAGATACCGCCGGGACATGAGCTCCTACGAGCAGTACTTC. This translates into CSARYRRDMSSYEQYF.

At least ten counts were recorded for this clonotype. The gene calls are TRBV3-1 and TRBJ2-1; possible D gene TRBD2, 5 bases. Germline-derived CDR1 and CDR2 are LGHDT and YNNKEL (reference sequence). The CDR3 runs 15 residues. Trimming pared 1 base from V and 7 bases from J, leaving 14 bases between. CDR3 region: CASSQGGGPRNEQFF. Here the CDR3 DNA reads TGTGCCAGCAGCCAAGGCGGAGGCCCTCGGAATGAGCAGTTCTTC.

This clonotype was seen a handful of times. V and J are TRBV2 and TRBJ1-2; D unresolved. This CDR3 spans 13 amino acids. Per the germline V gene, CDR1 is SNHLY and CDR2 is FYNNEI. Deletions cut 7 bases from V and 4 bases from J, with 13 bases between. This CDR3 is CASTLIRSYGYTF. The CDR3 nucleotides are TGTGCCAGCACCCTCATTAGAAGCTATGGCTACACCTTC.

The CDR3 coding sequence is TGTGCCAGCAGCCCATACATCTGGACAGCGAACTATGGCTACACCTTC. Translating gives CASSPYIWTANYGYTF. The V and J genes are TRBV9 and TRBJ1-2; D may be TRBD1 (6 bases). The CDR3 totals 16 residues. V lost 4 bases and J 2 bases, leaving 18 bases between the germline ends. CDR1 and CDR2 from the germline V gene are SGDLS and YYNGEE.

This clonotype has at least ten counts. The chain uses TRBV7-8 and TRBJ2-3, with 8 bases matching TRBD2. The CDR3 is 15 amino acids. Trimming removed 5 bases from V and 6 bases from J; junction bases left unmatched: 10. Per the germline V gene, CDR1 is SGHVS and CDR2 is FQNEAQ. CDR3 sequence (DNA): TGTGCCAGCAGCCCGAGAAGGCTAGCGGGCGATACGCAGTATTTT. Translating gives CASSPRRLAGDTQYF.

This clonotype was seen many times. The chain carries TRBV20-1 and TRBJ2-1; TRBD2 might be the D (6 bases). CDR3 length: 14 residues. Germline CDR1 and CDR2: DFQATT and SNEGSKA (reference sequence). V was shortened by 7 bases and J by 5 bases, with 18 bases between the two germline ends. CDR3 sequence (DNA): TGCAGTGACCAACTGGCCGGGAGAGACAATGAGCAGTTCTTC. Residues: CSDQLAGRDNEQFF.

The sample holds a few counts of this clonotype. This chain joins TRBV28 and TRBJ1-5; D call uncertain. This CDR3 has 13 amino acids. CDR1 and CDR2 (germline): MDHEN, SYDVKM. V was cut by 6 bases and J by 5 bases, with 11 bases left in between. The CDR3 coding sequence is TGTGCCAGCAGAAGCGACCCGTATCAGCCCCAGCATTTT. It translates to CASRSDPYQPQHF.

This clonotype occurred many times. This sequence joins TRBV7-6 and TRBJ2-5; TRBD2 matches at 7 bases. Germline trimming cut 0 bases from V and 5 bases from J; bases unmatched to any gene: 0. Germline V lookup: CDR1 SGHVS, CDR2 FNYEAQ. The CDR3 sequence is 13 residues long. The CDR3 reads CASSLASGETQYF. CDR3 DNA sequence: TGTGCCAGCAGCTTAGCTAGCGGGGAGACCCAGTACTTC.

This clonotype was detected ten times or more. This chain uses TRBV25-1 with TRBJ2-3, with TRBD2 as a possible D gene (5 bases). V gave up 8 bases and J gave up 4 bases, with 19 bases separating them. The V gene's germline CDR1 is MGHDK and CDR2 SYGVNS. This CDR3 contains 15 residues. DNA of the CDR3: TGTGCCAGCCGTGCCTCACGAGGGCCGGCAGATACGCAGTATTTT. Translated: CASRASRGPADTQYF.

This clonotype appeared many times. No DNA is shown, since the ends of the CDR3 on it are uncertain; the CDR3 is the one TCRdb lists. The chain is built from TRBV12-3 or TRBV12-4 and TRBJ1-2; no check of the table's D call, TRBD1, against the DNA was made. The CDR3 is 14 amino acids long, termini counted. CDR3: CASSFGNGATGYTF.

The chain employs TRBV11-2 and TRBJ2-1, with TRBD1 as a possible D gene (5 bases). The V end was cut by 4 bases, the J end by 9 bases, with 22 bases between. The CDR3 contains 16 residues. The germline V gene has CDR1 SGHAT and CDR2 FQNNGV. The CDR3 bases are TGTGCCAGCAGCTGCCCCCCGCGGACATACGGGCCTGAGCAGTTCTTC. Translation: CASSCPPRTYGPEQFF.

In this sample, this clonotype turned up many times. The chain links TRBV27 to TRBJ2-1; tentatively, D is TRBD2 (9 bases). The V gene's germline CDR1 is MNHEY and CDR2 SMNVEV (reference sequence). The V and J ends lost 5 bases and 4 bases respectively, with 21 bases between them. This CDR3 is built from 17 residues. CDR3 sequence: CASSRTGREGMYNEQFF. In nucleotides, the CDR3 is TGTGCCAGCAGTCGGACAGGGCGGGAGGGTATGTACAATGAGCAGTTCTTC.

This clonotype was counted many times. This sequence joins TRBV7-9 and TRBJ1-2, with TRBD1 as a possible D gene (5 bases). This CDR3 region has 14 residues. Germline CDR1 and CDR2: SEHNR and FQNEAQ (reference sequence). Trimming cost V 1 base and J 10 bases, with 16 bases left between them. The CDR3 nucleotides read TGTGCCAGCAGCTTAGGACGGGACGCCTCGACCTACACCTTC. Protein: CASSLGRDASTYTF.

This clonotype was counted at least ten times. The genes are TRBV10-3 and TRBJ1-1; D not resolved. There are 18 residues in the CDR3. CDR1 and CDR2 from the germline V gene are ENHRY and SYGVKD. Trimming removed 0 bases at V and 2 bases at J, with 19 bases between. As DNA, the CDR3 is TGTGCCATCAGTGAGTCGTTGACCTTAGTACAACGAAACACTGAAGCTTTCTTT. It yields the protein CAISESLTLVQRNTEAFF.

In this sample, this clonotype turned up many times. V and J are TRBV2 and TRBJ2-5; D gene ambiguous. V dropped 8 bases and J dropped 3 bases, with 13 bases sitting between them. The CDR3 totals 13 residues. The germline gives CDR1 SNHLY, CDR2 FYNNEI. In nucleotides, the CDR3 is TGTGCCAGCGAGTATGGGATGAAAGAGACCCAGTACTTC. This codes for CASEYGMKETQYF.